These T cell receptor beta chains were read from a single sample in a study of OX40 agonist ivuxolimab in advanced cancers. Assay: immunoSEQ multiplex PCR; the TCRdb copy retains only in-frame clones and omits some. The sample contains roughly 62,000 clones, about 83% of which appear only once. The sample here was CD4+ or CD8+ T cells sorted from blood, taken in a trial of the OX40 agonist ivuxolimab. Source of these receptors: an adult with an advanced solid tumor such as melanoma, head and neck, liver or kidney cancer. CDR3s leave out the opening cysteine and the closing phenylalanine or tryptophan. D genes are given only for firm matches.

j_call v_call d_call cdr3_aa
TRBJ2-3 TRBV12-5 TRBD1 ASGLTGTGGDTQY
TRBJ2-4 TRBV7-8 NA ASSLGTAAKNIQY
TRBJ1-2 TRBV2 TRBD1 ASRTGTYYGYT
TRBJ2-1 TRBV2 NA ASSNSYNEQF
TRBJ2-7 TRBV6-5 TRBD1 ASSYSDRGNEQY
TRBJ2-7 TRBV6-6 NA ASSYEVGSYEQY
TRBJ2-3 TRBV6-4 NA ASSVQGGTDTQY
TRBJ1-6 TRBV29-1 NA SVRDTLNSPLH
TRBJ2-1 TRBV6-5 NA ASRTQGMGEQF
TRBJ2-3 TRBV7-2 NA ASSLSQGDTQY
TRBJ1-1 TRBV7-3 NA ASTPGQQNTEAF
TRBJ2-7 TRBV6-1 NA ASRVPGGDSYEQY
TRBJ2-3 TRBV19 TRBD2 ASSLIAGGRDTQY
TRBJ2-2 TRBV7-7 NA ASSLEPFVPNTGELF
TRBJ2-5 TRBV7-8 NA ASSLENTQETQY
TRBJ1-2 TRBV11-2 NA ASSWSGGDGYT
TRBJ1-4 TRBV4-2 TRBD1 ASSQAFRGTGDEKLF
TRBJ1-5 TRBV28 NA ASSLGQGRLPQH
TRBJ2-7 TRBV7-2 TRBD1 ASSAWTGNPYEQY
TRBJ2-5 TRBV5-1 NA ASREGPNFAQY
TRBJ1-1 TRBV28 NA ASSLVGGANTEAF
TRBJ2-5 TRBV6-5 NA ASSWGGAQY
TRBJ1-5 TRBV6-1 TRBD1 ASERQGGQPQH
TRBJ2-5 TRBV9 TRBD2 ASSPRTSGGQETQY
TRBJ2-1 TRBV28 NA ASSLIGSTSYNEQF
TRBJ2-7 TRBV14 NA ASSQPKPDGTPYEQY